Described below is a single TCR beta chain sequence and its context. CDR3 length: 14 amino acids. Trimming took 0 bases from V and 5 from J, leaving 11 bases between them. Germline-derived CDR1 and CDR2 are SGHNT and YYREEE (reference sequence). PCR used 60 Vbeta primers and 13 Jbeta primers. Using immunoSEQ multiplex PCR, the repertoire was profiled, and TCRdb retains in-frame clones only, with some absent. The sample records roughly 240,000 clones, about 85% being singletons. The entry originates in a study of cytomegalovirus exposure and HLA in healthy donors. The sample comprised PBMCs. The source of this sequence is a girl aged 2-10 years in good health and CMV-seronegative. The rearrangement uses TRBV5-4 and TRBJ2-5; D perhaps matches TRBD1 (6 bases). The CDR3 sequence: CASSLERGYETQYF. In nucleotides, the CDR3 is TGTGCCAGCAGCTTGGAGAGGGGGTATGAGACCCAGTACTTC.